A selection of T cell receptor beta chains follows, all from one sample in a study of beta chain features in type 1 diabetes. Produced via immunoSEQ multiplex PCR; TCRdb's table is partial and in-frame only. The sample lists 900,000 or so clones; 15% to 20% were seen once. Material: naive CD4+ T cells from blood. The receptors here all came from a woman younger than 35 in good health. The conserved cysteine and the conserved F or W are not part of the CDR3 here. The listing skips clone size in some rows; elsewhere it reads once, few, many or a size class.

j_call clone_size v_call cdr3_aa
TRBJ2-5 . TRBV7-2 ASSSAETQY
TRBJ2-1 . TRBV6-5 ASSRPGGLEQF
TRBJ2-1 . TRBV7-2 ASTQGGNEQF
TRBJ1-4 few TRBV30 AWVPNRGENEKLF
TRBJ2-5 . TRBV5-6 ASSRDYPETQY
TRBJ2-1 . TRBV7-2 ASTGGLALNNEQF
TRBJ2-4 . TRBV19 ASSRLAGGSLAKNIQY
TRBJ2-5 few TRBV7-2 ASSLPGPGTQY
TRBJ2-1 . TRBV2 ASSRNQGALSYNEQF
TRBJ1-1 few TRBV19 ASSILRTSEAF
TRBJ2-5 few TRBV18 ASSPRSDAGGTQY
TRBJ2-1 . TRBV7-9 ASSERQGTYNEQF
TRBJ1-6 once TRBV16 ASSQWTGNSPLH
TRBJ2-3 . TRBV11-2 ASSLVFKTSTDTQY
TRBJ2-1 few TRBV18 ASSPPSSGNRNEQF
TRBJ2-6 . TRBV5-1 ASSSWGPGRGSSGANVLT
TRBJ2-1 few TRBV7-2 ASSLGRVSNEQF
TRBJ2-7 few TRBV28 ASSALAGGGSYEQY
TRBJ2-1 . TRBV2 ASSRLLAGATREQF
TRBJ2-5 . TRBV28 ASSLGGVRETQY
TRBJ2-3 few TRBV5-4 ASSLTDTQY
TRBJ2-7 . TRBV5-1 ASSLDTGPYEQY
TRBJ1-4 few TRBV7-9 ASSLVGLEKLF
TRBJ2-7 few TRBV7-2 ASSLAVTYEQY
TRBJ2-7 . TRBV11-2 ASSFRLAGGKAYEQY
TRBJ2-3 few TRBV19 ASSISSSPGSADTQY
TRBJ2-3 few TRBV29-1 SVEDQTDTQY
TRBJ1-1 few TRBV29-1 SVVMNTEAF
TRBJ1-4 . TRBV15 ATRGTGAEKLF
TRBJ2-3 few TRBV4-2 ASSRAGGNADTQY
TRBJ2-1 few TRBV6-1 ASSEARTSDEQF
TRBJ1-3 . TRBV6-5 ASRRSRLGNTIY
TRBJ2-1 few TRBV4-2 ASNRGDGSYNEQF
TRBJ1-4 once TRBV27 ASSLQGANEKLF
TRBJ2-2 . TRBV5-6 ASSFSGRVDTGELF
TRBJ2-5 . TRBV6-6 ASSFGREETQY
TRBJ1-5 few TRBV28 ASSPREIYSNQPQH
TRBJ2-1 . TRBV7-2 ASSLAFTAGSNEQF
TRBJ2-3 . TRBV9 ASSPRQGPGSTDTQY
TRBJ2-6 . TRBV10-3 AISDSGYSGANVLT
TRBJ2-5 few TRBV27 ASSPRRPDKETQY
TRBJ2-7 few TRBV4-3 ASSQDAAISYEQY
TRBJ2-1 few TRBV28 ASSWGTTYNEQF
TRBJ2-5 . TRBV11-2 ASSLGVPWRETQY
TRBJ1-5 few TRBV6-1 ASSELQGNQPQH
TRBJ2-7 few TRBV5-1 ASSFSSAGGAYEQY
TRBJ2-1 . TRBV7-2 ASSLRGASNEQF
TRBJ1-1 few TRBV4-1 ASSQGQSLDEAF
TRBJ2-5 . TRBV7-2 ASSGQGGQETQY
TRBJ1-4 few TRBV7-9 ASSLTPATGSNEKLF
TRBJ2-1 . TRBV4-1 ASSPPWTSGRSYNEQF
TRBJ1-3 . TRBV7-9 ASSFNIAQGHISGNTIY
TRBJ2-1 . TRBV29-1 SAGAAGGPAEQF
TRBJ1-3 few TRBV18 ASSPRTGTGNTIY
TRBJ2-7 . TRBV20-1 SASREYEQY
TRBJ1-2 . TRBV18 ASSRDSPGQSYT
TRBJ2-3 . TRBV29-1 SVEDSGGTDTQY
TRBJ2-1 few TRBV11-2 ASSLAPTSGRRNEQF
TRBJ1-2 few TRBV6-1 ASSESRAYGYT
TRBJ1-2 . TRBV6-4 ASSETGTGAHGYT